The 10 T cell receptor beta chains below were found in one sample sequenced in a study of tumor-infiltrating lymphocytes in primary liver carcinoma (dated by TCRdb to about 2017). Total RNA and DNA were co-extracted from roughly 18-30 mg of bulk tissue with the AllPrep DNA/RNA mini kit, without cell sorting. The sequencer listed for this sample is Illumina HiSeq 2500. Using a constant-region primer and ProtoScript II reverse transcriptase, TCRbeta-specific cDNA was reverse-transcribed from around 500 ng total RNA. The TCRbeta libraries were prepared through three rounds of nested multiplex PCR following a slightly modified ARM-PCR procedure. The first two PCR rounds used multiplex TRBV1-TRBV30 forward primers with a Cbeta reverse primer, each for approximately 9 cycles. TCRdb took the public reads, trimmed them with fastp at Q25, ran MiXCR for clone calling and kept in-frame beta chains. Each entry merges the rows of one CDR3 protein and shows their most common DNA and genes. This sample lists roughly 49,000 distinct CDR3 sequences; around 73% were detected once. Together, the top ten hold approximately 25% of the sample.

Sequencing was carried out using liver tumor tissue from sampling region 5. The label giving this sample's cell subset or site can be read as: tumor region T5, tumor centre. The receptors here all came from a man aged 35 to 55 with primary liver carcinoma and hepatitis B virus infection.

The chain couples TRBV7-9 to TRBJ2-7; a possible D gene is TRBD2 (5 bases). Germline V gives CDR1 SEHNR, CDR2 FQNEAQ (reference sequence). The CDR3 extends over 13 amino acids. V lost 5 bases and J 4 bases, leaving 12 bases between the germline ends. CDR3 coding DNA: TGTGCCAGCAGCCGAGGGATACTGTACGAGCAGTACTTC. Translation gives CASSRGILYEQYF.

A note on this clonotype: Likely a read error: the CDR3 ends without its conserved phenylalanine or tryptophan. Because the CDR3's place on the DNA is in doubt, the DNA is left out and the CDR3 is given as listed by TCRdb. CDR3 residues: CASSSGQGSQETQYL. The gene calls are TRBV11-2 and TRBJ2-5; no DNA check was done on the table's D call, TRBD1. Both ends counted, the CDR3 spans 15 residues. CDR1 and CDR2 (germline): SGHAT, FQNNGV.

Regarding this clonotype: A read error may produce the germline difference seen at one junction end. The chain is built from TRBV5-1 and TRBJ2-5, with TRBD2 matching 9 bases. Germline CDR1 SGHRS, CDR2 YFSETQ. The CDR3 has 14 amino acids. CDR3: CASRSGRCQETKYF. The CDR3 DNA reads TGCGCCAGCAGGAGCGGGAGGTGTCAAGAGACCAAGTACTTC.

V is TRBV11-2 and J is TRBJ2-1; TRBD2 matches 9 bases. Trimming cost V 6 bases and J 0 bases; bases outside gene matches: 6. Germline-derived CDR1 and CDR2 are SGHAT and FQNNGV. CDR3 length: 16 residues. This chain's CDR3 is CASSRTSDSSYNEQFF. The CDR3 coding sequence is TGTGCCAGCAGTCGGACTAGCGACAGCTCCTACAATGAGCAGTTCTTC.

In the case of this clonotype: One junction end disagrees with the germline gene, perhaps due to a read error. The CDR3 coding sequence is TGTGCCACCCTGATGGACAGTAATAGCACTCAGCCCCGGCATTTT. This gives the protein CATLMDSNSTQPRHF. The genes are TRBV6-1 and TRBJ1-5; D is possibly TRBD1 (6 bases). Germline CDR1 is MNHNS and CDR2 is SASEGT. The CDR3 extends over 15 amino acids.

In this sample, this clonotype turned up a few times. An end of the junction does not agree with germline; a read error may underlie this. This sequence joins TRBV29-1 and TRBJ2-1; TRBD1 might be the D (6 bases). The CDR3 covers 13 residues. Per germline, CDR1 SQVTM and CDR2 ANQGSEA. CDR3 DNA sequence: TGCAGCGCACGACAGGTGTCCTACAATGAGCAGCTCTTC. It specifies CSARQVSYNEQLF.

Worth noting for this clonotype: This could be a read error, since a much larger clone is one nucleotide away. The V and J genes are TRBV2 and TRBJ1-1; D remains unclear. This CDR3 has 15 residues. V was shortened by 5 bases and J by 0 bases, with 13 bases between the two germline ends. Germline CDR1 and CDR2: SNHLY and FYNNEI. CDR3 nucleotide sequence: TGTGCCAGCAGTTTCCCTGGATCTATGAACACTGAAGCTTTCTTT. Amino acids: CASSFPGSMNTEAFF. Filled out from reference TRBV2 and TRBJ1-1, the complete variable domain reads EPEVTQTPSHQVTQMGQEVILRCVPISNHLYFYWYRQILGQKVEFLVSFYNNEISEKSEIFDDQFSVERPDGSNFTLKIRSTKLEDSAMYFCASSFPGSMNTEAFFGQGTRLTVV.

Note on this clonotype: A junction end diverges from the germline sequence, so it may reflect a read error. V gene TRBV11-1 combines with J gene TRBJ2-7, with a tentative D call TRBD2 (5 bases). Germline V lookup: CDR1 SGHAT, CDR2 FQDESV (reference sequence). CDR3 length equals 15 residues. This chain's CDR3 is CANSNSARNTYEQYF. In DNA form, the CDR3 reads TGTGCCAACAGCAATAGCGCGAGAAATACCTACGAGCAGTACTTT.

Worth noting for this clonotype: This could be a read error, since a much larger clone is one nucleotide away. The CDR3 DNA follows: TGTGCCAGCAGCTTAGGAGGCGGGGGGACGGATCAGTACTTC. Translation gives CASSLGGGGTDQYF. This rearrangement joins TRBV7-6 to TRBJ2-7; 8 positions agree with TRBD2. Germline CDR1 reads SGHVS; CDR2 reads FNYEAQ. The V segment lost 1 base and the J segment 10 bases; nucleotides outside the gene matches: 9. The length of the CDR3 is 14 residues.

This clonotype was detected only a few times. The J gene is TRBJ1-6, the V gene TRBV5-4; D remains ambiguous. The germline V and J ends were trimmed by 3 bases and 4 bases, with 11 bases remaining between them. CDR3 length equals 15 residues. The V gene's germline CDR1 is SGHNT and CDR2 YYREEE (reference sequence). This CDR3 reads CASSSDLSYNSPLHF. For the CDR3, the DNA is TGTGCCAGCAGCTCGGATCTTTCATATAATTCACCCCTCCACTTT. The full variable domain, rest sourced from reference TRBV5-4 and TRBJ1-6, is ETGVTQSPTHLIKTRGQQVTLRCSSQSGHNTVSWYQQALGQGPQFIFQYYREEENGRGNFPPRFSGLQFPNYSSELNVNALELDDSALYLCASSSDLSYNSPLHFGNGTRLTVT.